This TCR beta chain was recovered during a study of blood T cells in healthy people across ages. This clonotype has only a few counts. The CDR3 has 14 residues. Germline CDR1 MDHEN, CDR2 SYDVKM. The second PCR ran roughly 7 to 11 cycles with a sample-barcoded 5' primer and J-beta primers. From the 5' RACE reads, TCRdb called clonotypes with MiXCR, one entry per CDR3 protein. Of about 500,000 distinct CDR3 sequences listed, 24% are singletons. These data also featured in a second study, about T cells of mothers and their children. From that study: The TCR beta CDR3 read count exceeded 8.5 million for each mother and was several million for each child.

The gene calls are TRBV28 and TRBJ2-1, with TRBD1 matching 9 bases. With the DNA end fitting TRBJ2-5 better, the J assignment may be wrong. The sequenced material came from blood. This sequence was found in a boy younger than 18 in good health. CDR3 residues: CASRPTGGRVTQYF. In DNA form, the CDR3 reads TGTGCCAGCAGACCTACAGGGGGCCGCGTTACCCAGTACTTC.